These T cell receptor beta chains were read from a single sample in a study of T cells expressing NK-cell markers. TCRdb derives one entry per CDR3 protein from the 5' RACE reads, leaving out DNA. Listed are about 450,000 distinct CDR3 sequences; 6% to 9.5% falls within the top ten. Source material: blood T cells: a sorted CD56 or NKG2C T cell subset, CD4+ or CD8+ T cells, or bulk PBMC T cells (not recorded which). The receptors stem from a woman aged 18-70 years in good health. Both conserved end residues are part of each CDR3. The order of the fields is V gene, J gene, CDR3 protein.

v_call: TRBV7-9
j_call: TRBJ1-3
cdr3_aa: CASSSLLQGSGNTIYF

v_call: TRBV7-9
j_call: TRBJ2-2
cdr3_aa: CASSLPVTSPNTGELFF

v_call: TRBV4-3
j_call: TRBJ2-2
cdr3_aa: CASSLVRRVTGELFF

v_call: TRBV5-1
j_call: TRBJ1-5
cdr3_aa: CASSLGPQGGQPQHF

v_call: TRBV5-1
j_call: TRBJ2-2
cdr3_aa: CASNGEQGSTGELFF

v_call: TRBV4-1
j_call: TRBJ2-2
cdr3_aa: CASSQDGSTGGRELFF

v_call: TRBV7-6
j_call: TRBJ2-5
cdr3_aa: CASSPALRGANEETQYF

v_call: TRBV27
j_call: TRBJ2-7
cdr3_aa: CASSSSLGGRASYEQYF

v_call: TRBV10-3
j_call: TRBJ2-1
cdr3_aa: CAIMGSGRGNEQFF

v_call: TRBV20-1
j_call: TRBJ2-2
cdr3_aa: CSARDRRGSGELFF

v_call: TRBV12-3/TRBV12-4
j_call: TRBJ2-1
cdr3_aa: CASSLDAGYNEQFF

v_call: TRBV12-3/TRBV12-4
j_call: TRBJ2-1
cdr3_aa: CASSLGDNVNEQFF

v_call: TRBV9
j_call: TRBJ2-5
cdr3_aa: CASSGGGLAEETQYF

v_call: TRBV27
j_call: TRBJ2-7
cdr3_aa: CASSSGPLREQYF

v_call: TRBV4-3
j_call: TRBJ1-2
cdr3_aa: CASSQEVWGGNYGYTF

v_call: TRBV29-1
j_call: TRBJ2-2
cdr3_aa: CSAGTAYTGELFF

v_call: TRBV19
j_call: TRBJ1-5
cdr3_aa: CASSVGVGDQPQHF

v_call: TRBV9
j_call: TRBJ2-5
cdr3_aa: CASSLPGHVETQYF

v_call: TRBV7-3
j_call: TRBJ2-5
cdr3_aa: CASSLSLAQEAQYF

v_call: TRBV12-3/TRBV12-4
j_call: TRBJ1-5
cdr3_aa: CASSLGGYQPQHF

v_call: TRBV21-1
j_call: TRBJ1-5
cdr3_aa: CASRARSNQPQHF

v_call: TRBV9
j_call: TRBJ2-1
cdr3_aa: CASSVAPGEGEQFF

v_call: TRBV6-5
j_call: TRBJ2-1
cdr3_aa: CASSTSGDYIGEQFF

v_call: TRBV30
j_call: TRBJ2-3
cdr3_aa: CAWSDTDTQYF

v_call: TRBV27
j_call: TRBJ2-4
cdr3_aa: CASSGRGAKNIQYF

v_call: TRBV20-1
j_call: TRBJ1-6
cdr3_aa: CSARDVTAKNSPLHF

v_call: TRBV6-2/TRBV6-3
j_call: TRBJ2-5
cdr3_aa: CASSETGRGETQYF

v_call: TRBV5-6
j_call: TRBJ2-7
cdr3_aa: CATSRPEGYEQYF

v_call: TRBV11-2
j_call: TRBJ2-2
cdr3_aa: CAIEAGDNTGELFF

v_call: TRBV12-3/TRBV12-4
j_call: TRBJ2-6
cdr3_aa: CASSRGDSGANVLTF

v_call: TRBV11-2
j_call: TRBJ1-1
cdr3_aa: CASSLGQGARDTEAFF

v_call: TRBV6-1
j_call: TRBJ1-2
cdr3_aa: CASTQAGSNYGYTF

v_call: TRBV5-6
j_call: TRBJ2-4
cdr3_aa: CASSLSLTNIQYF

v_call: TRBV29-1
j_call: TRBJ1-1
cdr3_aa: CSVPIGQGVLKF

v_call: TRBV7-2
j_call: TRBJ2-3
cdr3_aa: CASSLEAGSLDTQYF

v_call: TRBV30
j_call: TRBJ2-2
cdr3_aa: CAWSGTSGVTGELFF

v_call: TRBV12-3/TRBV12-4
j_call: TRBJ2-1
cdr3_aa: CASSPTRDSHNEQFF

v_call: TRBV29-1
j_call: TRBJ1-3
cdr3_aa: CSGLGTGGAELDTIYF

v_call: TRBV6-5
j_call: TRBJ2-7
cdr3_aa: CASSYESGNYEQYF

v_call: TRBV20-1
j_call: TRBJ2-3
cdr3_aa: CSARSGQLSTDTQYF

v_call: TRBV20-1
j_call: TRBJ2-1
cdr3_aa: CSARDHQREGGNNEQFF

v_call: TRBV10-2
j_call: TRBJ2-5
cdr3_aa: CASRDWTGRHQETQYF

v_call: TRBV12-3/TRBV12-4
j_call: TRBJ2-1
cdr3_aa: CASSLQRRRGAKNEQFF

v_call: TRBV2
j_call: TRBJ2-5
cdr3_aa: CASRGRWGGETQYF

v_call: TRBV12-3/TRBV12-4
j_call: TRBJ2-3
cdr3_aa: CASSQADPTDTQYF

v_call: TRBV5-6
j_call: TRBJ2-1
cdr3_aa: CASSLEGLAGVGSYNEQFF

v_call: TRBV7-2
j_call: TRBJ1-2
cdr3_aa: CASTRPPTALGYGYTF